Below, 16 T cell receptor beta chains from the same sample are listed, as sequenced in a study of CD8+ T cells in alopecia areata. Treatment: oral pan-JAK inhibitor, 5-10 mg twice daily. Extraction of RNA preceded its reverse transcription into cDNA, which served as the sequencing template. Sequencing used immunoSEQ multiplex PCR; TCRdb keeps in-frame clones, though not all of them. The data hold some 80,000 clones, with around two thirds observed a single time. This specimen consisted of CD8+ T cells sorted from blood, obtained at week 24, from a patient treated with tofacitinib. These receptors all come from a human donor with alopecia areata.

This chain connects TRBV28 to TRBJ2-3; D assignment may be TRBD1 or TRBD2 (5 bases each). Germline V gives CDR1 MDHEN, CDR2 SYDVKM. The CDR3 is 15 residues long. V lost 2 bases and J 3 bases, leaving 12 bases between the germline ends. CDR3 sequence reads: CASSLGPRGTDTQYF. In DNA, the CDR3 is TGTGCCAGCAGTTTAGGCCCGAGGGGTACAGATACGCAGTATTTT. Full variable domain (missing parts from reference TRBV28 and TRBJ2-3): DVKVTQSSRYLVKRTGEKVFLECVQDMDHENMFWYRQDPGLGLRLIYFSYDVKMKEKGDIPEGYSVSREKKERFSLILESASTNQTSMYLCASSLGPRGTDTQYFGPGTRLTVL.

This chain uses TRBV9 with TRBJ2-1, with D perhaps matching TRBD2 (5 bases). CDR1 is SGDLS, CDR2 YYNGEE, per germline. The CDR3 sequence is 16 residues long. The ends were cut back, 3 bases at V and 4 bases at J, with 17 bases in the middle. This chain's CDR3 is CASSATRTGIYNEQFF. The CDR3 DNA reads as TGTGCCAGCAGCGCAACTAGGACGGGGATATACAATGAGCAGTTCTTC.

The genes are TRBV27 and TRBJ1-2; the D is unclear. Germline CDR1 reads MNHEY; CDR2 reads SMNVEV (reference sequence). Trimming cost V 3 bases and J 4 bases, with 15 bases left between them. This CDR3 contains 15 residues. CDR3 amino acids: CASSFGRDPSYGYTF. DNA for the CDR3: TGTGCCAGCAGTTTTGGAAGGGATCCTTCCTATGGCTACACCTTC.

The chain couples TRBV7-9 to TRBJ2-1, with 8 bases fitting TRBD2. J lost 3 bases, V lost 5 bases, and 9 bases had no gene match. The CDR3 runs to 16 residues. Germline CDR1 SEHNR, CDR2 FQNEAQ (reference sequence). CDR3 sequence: CASSPPGTRSYNEQFF. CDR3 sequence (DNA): TGTGCCAGCAGCCCACCTGGGACTAGAAGCTACAATGAGCAGTTCTTC.

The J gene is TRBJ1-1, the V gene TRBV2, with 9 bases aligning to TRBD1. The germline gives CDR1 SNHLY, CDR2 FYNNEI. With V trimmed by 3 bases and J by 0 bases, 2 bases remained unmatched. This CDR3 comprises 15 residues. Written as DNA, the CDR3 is TGTGCCAGCAGTGAGGGGACAGGGTTGAACACTGAAGCTTTCTTT. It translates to CASSEGTGLNTEAFF.

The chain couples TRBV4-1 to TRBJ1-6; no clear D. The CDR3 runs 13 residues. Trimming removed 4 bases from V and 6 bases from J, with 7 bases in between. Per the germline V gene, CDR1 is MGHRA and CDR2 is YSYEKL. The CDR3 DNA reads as TGCGCCAGCAGCCTTGGTATTAATTCACCCCTCCACTTT. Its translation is CASSLGINSPLHF.

The CDR3 region is CAISYRDGVEQYF. CDR3 bases: TGTGCCATCAGTTACAGGGACGGGGTCGAGCAGTACTTC. This sequence joins TRBV10-3 and TRBJ2-7; possibly TRBD1 for D (6 bases). Germline V gene data show CDR1 as ENHRY and CDR2 as SYGVKD. Trimming left V 5 bases short and J 6 bases short, with 14 bases between. The CDR3 is 13 residues long.

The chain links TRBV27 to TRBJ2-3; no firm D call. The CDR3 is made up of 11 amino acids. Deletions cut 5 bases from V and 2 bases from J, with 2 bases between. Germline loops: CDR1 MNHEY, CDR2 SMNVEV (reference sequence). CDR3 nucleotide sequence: TGTGCCAGCAGTGTCACAGATACGCAGTATTTT. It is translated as CASSVTDTQYF.

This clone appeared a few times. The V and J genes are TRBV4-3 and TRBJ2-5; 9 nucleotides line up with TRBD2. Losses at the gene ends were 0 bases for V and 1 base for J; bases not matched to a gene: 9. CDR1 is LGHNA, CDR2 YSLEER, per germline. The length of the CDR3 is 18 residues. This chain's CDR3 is CASSQDSGLAGTQETQYF. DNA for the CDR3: TGCGCCAGCAGCCAAGATAGCGGTCTAGCGGGGACCCAAGAGACCCAGTACTTC.

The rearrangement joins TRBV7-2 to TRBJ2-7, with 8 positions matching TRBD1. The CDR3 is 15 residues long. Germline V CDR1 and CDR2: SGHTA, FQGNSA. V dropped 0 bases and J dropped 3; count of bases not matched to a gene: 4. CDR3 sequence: CASSLALGTGYEQYF. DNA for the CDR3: TGTGCCAGCAGCTTAGCGCTAGGGACAGGCTACGAGCAGTACTTC.

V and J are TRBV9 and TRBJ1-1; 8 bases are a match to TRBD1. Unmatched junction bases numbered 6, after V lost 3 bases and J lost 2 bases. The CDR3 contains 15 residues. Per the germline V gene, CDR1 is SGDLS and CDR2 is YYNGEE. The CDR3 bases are TGTGCCAGCAGCGCCCAGGCAGGGGGCAACACTGAAGCTTTCTTT. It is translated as CASSAQAGGNTEAFF.

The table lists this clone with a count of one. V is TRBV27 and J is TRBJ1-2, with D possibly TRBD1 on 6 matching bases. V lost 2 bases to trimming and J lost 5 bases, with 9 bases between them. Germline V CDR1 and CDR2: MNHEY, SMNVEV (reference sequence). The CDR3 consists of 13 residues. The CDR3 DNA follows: TGTGCCAGCAGTTTAGGGGGGGCGTATGGCTACACCTTC. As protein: CASSLGGAYGYTF.

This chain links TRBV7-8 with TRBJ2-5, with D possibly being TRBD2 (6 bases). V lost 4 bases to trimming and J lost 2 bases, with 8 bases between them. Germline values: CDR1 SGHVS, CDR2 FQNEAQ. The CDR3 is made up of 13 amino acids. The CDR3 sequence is CASSSSVQETQYF. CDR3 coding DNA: TGTGCCAGCAGCTCTAGCGTACAAGAGACCCAGTACTTC.

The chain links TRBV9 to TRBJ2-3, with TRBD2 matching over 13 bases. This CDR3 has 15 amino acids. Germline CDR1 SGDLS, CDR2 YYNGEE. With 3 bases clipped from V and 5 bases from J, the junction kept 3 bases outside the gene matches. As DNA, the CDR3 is TGTGCCAGCAGCGCGACTAGCGGGGGGATAGATACGCAGTATTTT. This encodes CASSATSGGIDTQYF.

The CDR3 DNA sequence: TGTGCCAGTAGCGCGCGGAGCTACACCTTC. Amino acid sequence: CASSARSYTF. The chain combines TRBV19 with TRBJ1-2; D remains unclear. V was shortened by 6 bases and J by 9 bases, with 8 bases between the two germline ends. Germline-derived CDR1 and CDR2 are LNHDA and SQIVND (reference sequence). This CDR3 comprises 10 residues.

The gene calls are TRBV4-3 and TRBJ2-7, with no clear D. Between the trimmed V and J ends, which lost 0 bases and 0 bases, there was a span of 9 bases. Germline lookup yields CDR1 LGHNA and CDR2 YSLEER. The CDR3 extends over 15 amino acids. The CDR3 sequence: CASSQDLGSSYEQYF. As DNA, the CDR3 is TGCGCCAGCAGCCAAGATCTGGGAAGCTCCTACGAGCAGTACTTC.